The TCR beta chain described here comes from a study of T cells in tuberculosis. Background on the study: T cells were selected with CD1B tetramers loaded with glucose monomycolate.

TCRdb's copy holds only in-frame clones and misses some; the assay was immunoSEQ multiplex PCR. The sample consists of tens of thousands of clones, approximately 93% of them appearing once. Time point specified: new active TB diagnosis, blood taken before or within 7 days of starting treatment. Germline V CDR1 and CDR2: MNHEY, SMNVEV (reference sequence). Losses at the gene ends were 5 bases for V and 2 bases for J; bases not matched to a gene: 4. CDR3 length equals 14 residues. The chain employs TRBV27 and TRBJ2-7, with 9 bases identical to TRBD1. The source of this sequence is an adult with tuberculosis. The sample here was PBMCs, taken at tuberculosis diagnosis. The CDR3 nucleotides are TGTGCCAGCAGTCCCCGGACAGGGGCCTACGAGCAGTACTTC. Its protein product is CASSPRTGAYEQYF.